The entry that follows covers one T cell receptor (beta chain) sequence. What it binds is not known. The sequenced patients had an expansion of CD8+CD57+ cells seen by flow cytometry. Genomic DNA constituted the template upon which TCR beta VDJ and CDR3 profiling was performed. TCRdb passed the reads through MiXCR, listing each CDR3 protein once. The table shows around 190,000 distinct CDR3 sequences, with about half occurring only once. J gave up 3 bases and V 3 bases, and 7 bases lay outside the gene matches. This CDR3 region has 15 residues. The germline CDR1 and CDR2 sequences are DFQATT and SNEGSKA (reference sequence). These data come from a study of CD8+CD57+ T cells in acquired aplastic anemia. Background on the study: Sorted CD4+ and CD8+ cell DNA averaged approximately 3.2 ug. Study-wide findings and caveats: Simpson's diversity of CD8+ cells was not significantly different in patients compared with controls.

Sequencing input: sorted CD4+, CD8+, or CD8+CD57+ T cells (not recorded which) from PBMCs. The sequence was collected from a human donor with aplastic anemia. The rearrangement joins TRBV20-1 to TRBJ2-3; 9 nucleotides agree with TRBD2. The CDR3 region has the DNA TGCAGTGCTAGTAGGGCTAGCGGGAAAACAGATACGCAGTATTTT. This codes for CSASRASGKTDTQYF.